This TCR beta chain was profiled in a study of CD8 T cells in Susac syndrome (dated by TCRdb to between 2017 and 2020). Broadly, across the study: Of the Susac syndrome patients who were sequenced, eight were in clinical remission while 5 or 6 had clinically active disease. At blood withdrawal, Susac syndrome patients were either therapy-naive, taking corticosteroids (in some cases with IVIg as well), or taking IVIg alone. The study used repertoire sequencing to test whether antigen drove CD8+ T cell activation and differentiation in Susac syndrome. Overall study results and their limits: The TCR sequencing and HLA analysis was acknowledged to have included a relatively small number of individuals. In the CD4+ T cell repertoire of Susac syndrome patients, clonal expansion was not detected.

As for this clonotype: Its antigen is unknown. No base quality values were provided; no much bigger clone lies one nucleotide off.

Peripheral blood CD8+ and CD4+ T cells from healthy donors, Susac syndrome patients and multiple sclerosis patients were profiled using high-throughput TCR beta sequencing. The Susac syndrome patients fulfilled recently defined diagnostic criteria for either definite or probable disease. Bulk CD8+ and CD4+ T cells were purified by magnetic negative isolation, while CD8+ TEMRA cells were enriched using FACS. Blood was drawn into EDTA tubes, processed within 24 hours, and PBMCs were isolated by density gradient centrifugation. PBMCs destined for TCR sequencing were cryopreserved in liquid nitrogen and later thawed in a 37 °C water bath. Purity of sorted or isolated CD4+, CD8+ and CD8+ TEMRA cells was at least 90%. RNA was extracted using the RNeasy kit, and about 0.45 to 1 ug of the RNA was reverse transcribed with random hexamers. The immunoSEQ multiplex PCR assay, covering 54 Vbeta and 13 Jbeta segments, was used to amplify TCR beta CDR3 regions. To correct PCR amplification bias, a synthetic template baseline was used for both primer optimization and computational correction. The authors' analysis ran thus. Only productive sequences were kept, with reads annotated to V, D and J genes according to IMGT and analyzed in immunoSEQ Analyzer. To calculate clonality, Shannon entropy was normalized by log2 of the number of productive unique sequences and then subtracted from one. For each patient and control, public and private clones were evaluated within the 100 most prevalent clones. Clones were defined as Susac-specific if absent from the healthy and MS cohorts, from 900 to 1,200 published viral clones and from other ImmuneACCESS disease sequences. TCRdb passed the public sequencing reads through fastp at Q25 and MiXCR, retaining productive beta sequences. Entries that share a CDR3 protein sequence are merged under the most common genes and DNA. In this record, the V and J calls reflect TCRdb's handling and not the investigators' own analysis. This sample comprises 95,000 to 150,000 distinct CDR3 sequences, approximately 96% of them detected only once. About 0.13% of the sample is held by the ten biggest clonotypes.

The germline V gene yields SGHRS for CDR1 and YFSETQ for CDR2. The V end gives up 5 bases and the J end 5 bases, leaving 4 bases in the junction not matched to a gene. The CDR3 numbers 14 residues from cysteine through phenylalanine. This entry keeps only the CDR3 DNA: 42 bases, framed from base 1. The source material was CD4+ T cells from PBMCs. This clonotype was obtained from a human donor with Susac syndrome. The chain is assembled from TRBV5-1 and TRBJ2-1, with 10 central nucleotides matching TRBD2. The CDR3 reads CASSPGLANNEQFF. The base sequence is TGCGCCAGCAGTCCGGGACTAGCGAACAATGAGCAGTTCTTC.